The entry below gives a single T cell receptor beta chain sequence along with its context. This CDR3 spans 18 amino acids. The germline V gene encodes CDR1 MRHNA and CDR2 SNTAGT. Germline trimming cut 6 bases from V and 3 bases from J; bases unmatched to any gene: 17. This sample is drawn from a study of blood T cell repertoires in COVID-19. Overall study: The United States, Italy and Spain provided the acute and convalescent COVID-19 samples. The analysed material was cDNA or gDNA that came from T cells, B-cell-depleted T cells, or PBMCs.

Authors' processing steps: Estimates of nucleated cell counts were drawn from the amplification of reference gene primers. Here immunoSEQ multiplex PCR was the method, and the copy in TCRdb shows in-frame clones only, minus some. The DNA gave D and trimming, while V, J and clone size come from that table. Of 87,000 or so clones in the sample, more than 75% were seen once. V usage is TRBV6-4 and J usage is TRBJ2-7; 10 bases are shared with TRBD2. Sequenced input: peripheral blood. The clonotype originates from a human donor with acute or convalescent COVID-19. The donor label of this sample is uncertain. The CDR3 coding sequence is TGTGCCAGCAGAGGCCCGGTTGTTGCGGCTAGCGGGGGCTACGAGCAGTACTTC. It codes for CASRGPVVAASGGYEQYF.